Shown below are 16 T cell receptor beta chains from a single sample sequenced in a study of CD8 T cells in Susac syndrome. Random hexamers were used to reverse transcribe an amount of roughly 0.45 to 1 ug RNA. One entry per CDR3 protein results from TCRdb running MiXCR on the immunoSEQ multiplex PCR reads. The table lists roughly 80,000 distinct CDR3 sequences, roughly 94% of them singletons. Sequenced input: CD8+ T cells from PBMCs. Receptors originate from a human donor with Susac syndrome.

V gene TRBV20-1 combines with J gene TRBJ2-3; possibly TRBD1 or TRBD2 for D (5 bases each). Germline V CDR1 and CDR2: DFQATT, SNEGSKA (reference sequence). V lost 0 bases and J 2 bases, leaving 12 bases between the germline ends. CDR3 length equals 15 residues. CDR3 region: CSARDRDGTTDTQYF. Written as DNA, the CDR3 is TGCAGTGCTAGAGATAGGGACGGAACCACAGATACGCAGTATTTT.

V usage is TRBV29-1 and J usage is TRBJ1-3; the D gene is possibly TRBD1 (5 bases). The CDR3 has 15 residues. Germline V gene sequence: CDR1 SQVTM, CDR2 ANQGSEA. Deletions cut 6 bases from V and 0 bases from J, with 15 bases between. The CDR3 sequence: CSVDGDRSSGNTIYF. DNA of the CDR3: TGCAGCGTCGATGGGGACCGGAGCTCTGGAAACACCATATATTTT.

This clonotype came up once. The chain uses TRBV5-1 and TRBJ1-1; TRBD1 might be the D (6 bases). Germline V gives CDR1 SGHRS, CDR2 YFSETQ. The length of the CDR3 is 15 residues. Trimming took 8 bases from V and 7 from J, leaving 24 bases between them. The CDR3 region has the DNA TGCGCCAGTTTCGACCCCGGACGGGGACAAAATGAAGCTTTCTTT. This translates into CASFDPGRGQNEAFF.

The J gene is TRBJ1-4, the V gene TRBV28; the match to TRBD1 covers 9 bases. Germline loops: CDR1 MDHEN, CDR2 SYDVKM. The CDR3 contains 17 residues. Unmatched junction bases numbered 17, after V lost 8 bases and J lost 7 bases. The CDR3 is CASVTETGTGSREKLFF. In nucleotides, the CDR3 is TGTGCCAGCGTTACCGAAACCGGGACAGGGTCGCGTGAAAAACTGTTTTTT.

This chain links TRBV19 with TRBJ2-3; 13 positions agree with TRBD2. Unmatched junction bases numbered 8, after V lost 6 bases and J lost 2 bases. The CDR3 covers 17 residues. CDR1 is LNHDA, CDR2 SQIVND, per germline (reference sequence). Written as DNA, the CDR3 is TGTGCCAGTAGCCCGAGGACTAGCGGGGGATTCACAGATACGCAGTATTTT. It specifies CASSPRTSGGFTDTQYF.

The CDR3 protein is CASSLAQDPSGANVLTF. As DNA, the CDR3 is TGTGCCAGCAGCTTAGCCCAGGACCCCTCTGGGGCCAACGTCCTGACTTTC. J is TRBJ2-6 and V is TRBV7-9; D unclear. V dropped 0 bases and J dropped 0 bases, with 9 bases sitting between them. The CDR3 covers 17 residues. Germline V gives CDR1 SEHNR, CDR2 FQNEAQ (reference sequence).

The chain has TRBV9 and TRBJ2-7, with a possible D match to TRBD1 (6 bases). The germline CDR1 and CDR2 sequences are SGDLS and YYNGEE. V shed 3 bases and J shed 1 base, with 11 bases lying between them. This CDR3 has 14 residues. CDR3 DNA: TGTGCCAGCAGCGAGGGGGACGCGTCCTACGAGCAGTACTTC. Translated: CASSEGDASYEQYF. The entire variable domain, with the rest obtained from reference TRBV9 and TRBJ2-7, is as follows: DSGVTQTPKHLITATGQRVTLRCSPRSGDLSVYWYQQSLDQGLQFLIQYYNGEERAKGNILERFSAQQFPDLHSELNLSSLELGDSALYFCASSEGDASYEQYFGPGTRLTVT.

The chain links TRBV6-6 to TRBJ2-1; D is uncertain. This CDR3 region has 12 residues. The V end was cut by 4 bases, the J end by 7 bases, with 8 bases between. Per the germline V gene, CDR1 is MNHNY and CDR2 is SVGAGI (reference sequence). The CDR3 sequence is CASSLARNEQFF. The CDR3 nucleotides are TGTGCCAGCAGTTTGGCCAGGAATGAGCAGTTCTTC.

The sample holds one count of this clonotype. The chain uses TRBV7-8 and TRBJ2-7; 7 bases agree with TRBD2. The CDR3 length is 14 residues. J gave up 2 bases and V 6 bases, and 7 bases lay outside the gene matches. Germline V gene data show CDR1 as SGHVS and CDR2 as FQNEAQ. CDR3 amino acids: CASSWRGRTYEQYF. The CDR3, as DNA: TGTGCCAGCAGTTGGCGGGGGAGAACCTACGAGCAGTACTTC.

The chain is built from TRBV7-9 and TRBJ2-1; 8 nucleotides match TRBD2. Germline CDR1 reads SEHNR; CDR2 reads FQNEAQ (reference sequence). V shed 5 bases and J 3 bases; nucleotides not matched to a gene: 6. The CDR3 covers 15 residues. The CDR3 DNA is TGTGCCAGCAGCCCCAGCGGGGGACTCTACAATGAGCAGTTCTTC. This gives the protein CASSPSGGLYNEQFF.

J is TRBJ1-2 and V is TRBV9, with 7 nucleotides matching TRBD1. The V gene end was trimmed by 4 bases and the J gene end by 6 bases; junction bases not matched to a gene: 6. This CDR3 region has 13 residues. Germline lookup yields CDR1 SGDLS and CDR2 YYNGEE. CDR3 in DNA: TGTGCCAGCAGCACAACAGGGGAGGATGGCTACACCTTC. Translating it yields CASSTTGEDGYTF.

The chain couples TRBV15 to TRBJ2-1; D might be TRBD2 (6 bases). From germline, CDR1 is LNHNV and CDR2 YYDKDF (reference sequence). With 5 bases removed from V and 7 bases from J, the gap between germline ends came to 15 bases. The CDR3 is made up of 14 amino acids. CDR3 loop: CATSVLADMNEQFF. The CDR3, as DNA: TGTGCCACCAGCGTACTAGCTGATATGAATGAGCAGTTCTTC.

The gene calls are TRBV5-4 and TRBJ2-4, with unresolved D. CDR3 length: 12 amino acids. In germline, CDR1 is SGHNT, CDR2 YYREEE (reference sequence). Trimming took 0 bases from V and 5 from J, leaving 3 bases between them. The CDR3 DNA reads as TGTGCCAGCAGCTTGGGGGAAAACATTCAGTACTTC. It is translated as CASSLGENIQYF.

This chain uses TRBV7-9 with TRBJ2-3, with 10 nucleotides matching TRBD2. The germline gives CDR1 SEHNR, CDR2 FQNEAQ (reference sequence). The CDR3 length is 16 residues. The V gene end was trimmed by 6 bases and the J gene end by 2 bases; junction bases not matched to a gene: 8. CDR3 nucleotides: TGTGCCAGCAGGCGGACTAGCGGTACAACCACAGATACGCAGTATTTT. This translates into CASRRTSGTTTDTQYF.

The chain carries TRBV27 and TRBJ2-4; 7 nucleotides align to TRBD1. V lost 7 bases, J lost 3 bases, and 15 bases stayed unmatched. Germline assignment: CDR1 MNHEY and CDR2 SMNVEV (reference sequence). This CDR3 region has 17 residues. The CDR3 here is CASTSTRRGRDKNIQYF. The CDR3 nucleotides read TGTGCCAGCACCTCTACAAGAAGGGGGCGCGACAAAAACATTCAGTACTTC.

This clonotype was seen a single time. The rearrangement joins TRBV2 to TRBJ1-1; tentatively, D is TRBD1 (6 bases). Germline V lookup: CDR1 SNHLY, CDR2 FYNNEI. The CDR3 spans 15 residues. Trimming pared 5 bases from V and 1 base from J, leaving 14 bases between. CDR3 region: CASSSRGAANTEAFF. Here the CDR3 DNA reads TGTGCCAGCAGTTCCCGGGGGGCCGCGAACACTGAAGCTTTCTTT. The full variable domain, its missing parts supplied by reference TRBV2 and TRBJ1-1, is EPEVTQTPSHQVTQMGQEVILRCVPISNHLYFYWYRQILGQKVEFLVSFYNNEISEKSEIFDDQFSVERPDGSNFTLKIRSTKLEDSAMYFCASSSRGAANTEAFFGQGTRLTVV.